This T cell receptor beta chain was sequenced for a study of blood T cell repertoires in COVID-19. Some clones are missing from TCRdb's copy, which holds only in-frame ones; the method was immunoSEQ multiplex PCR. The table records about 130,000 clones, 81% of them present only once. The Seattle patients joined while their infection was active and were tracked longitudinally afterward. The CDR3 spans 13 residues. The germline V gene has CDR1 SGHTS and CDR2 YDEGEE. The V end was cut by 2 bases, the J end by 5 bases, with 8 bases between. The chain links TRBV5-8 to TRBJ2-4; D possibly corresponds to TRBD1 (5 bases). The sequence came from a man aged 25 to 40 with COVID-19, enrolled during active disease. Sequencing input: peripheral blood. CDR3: CASSLDSQNIQYF. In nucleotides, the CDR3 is TGTGCCAGCAGCTTAGACAGCCAAAACATTCAGTACTTC.